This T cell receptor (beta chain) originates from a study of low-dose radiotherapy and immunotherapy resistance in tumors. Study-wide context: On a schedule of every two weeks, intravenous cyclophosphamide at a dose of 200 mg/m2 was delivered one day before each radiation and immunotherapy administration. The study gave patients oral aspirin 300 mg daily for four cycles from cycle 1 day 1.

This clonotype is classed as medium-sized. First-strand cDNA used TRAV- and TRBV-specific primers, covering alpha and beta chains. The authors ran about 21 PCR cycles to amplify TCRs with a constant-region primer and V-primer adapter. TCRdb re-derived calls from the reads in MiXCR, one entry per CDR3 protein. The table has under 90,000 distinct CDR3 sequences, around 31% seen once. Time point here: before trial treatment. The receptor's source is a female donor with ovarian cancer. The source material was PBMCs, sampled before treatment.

In DNA form, the CDR3 reads TGCGCCAGCAGCTTGGTCACTAGCGGGCGCAATGAGCAGTTCTTC. It is translated as CASSLVTSGRNEQFF. J is TRBJ2-1 and V is TRBV5-1; 9 bases map to TRBD2. The CDR3 runs 15 residues. The V gene end was trimmed by 0 bases and the J gene end by 6 bases; junction bases not matched to a gene: 4. Germline CDR1 reads SGHRS; CDR2 reads YFSETQ.